A single sample is the source of the 8 T cell receptor beta chains below, sequenced in a study of T cells in Graves' hyperthyroidism and ophthalmopathy (dated by TCRdb to about 2019). The method behind the library was multiplex PCR. Sequencing was carried out with an Illumina HiSeq 2000. The TCR beta CDR3 regions were amplified from RNA transcripts. The first round of RT-PCR for the TCR CDR3 was performed with the HTBI primer set and the Qiagen OneStep RT-PCR kit. Through fastp at Q25 and MiXCR, TCRdb rebuilt clones from the public reads, retaining in-frame beta chains. Rows matching on CDR3 protein sequence are summarized as one entry with the most common DNA and genes. The sample contains about 340,000 distinct CDR3 sequences, roughly 20% of them found a single time. The top ten constitute 49% of the sample. What was sequenced was blood. The receptor set was obtained from a woman aged 45-60 years with Graves' hyperthyroidism.

This clonotype appeared a few times. The chain combines TRBV2 with TRBJ1-5; D may be TRBD1 (5 bases). The CDR3 is 13 residues long. V gave up 6 bases and J gave up 1 base, with 7 bases separating them. The germline CDR1 and CDR2 sequences are SNHLY and FYNNEI. CDR3 in DNA: TGTGCCAGCAGACGACAGAGCAATCAGCCCCAGCATTTT. Translated: CASRRQSNQPQHF. The complete variable domain, with remaining parts taken from reference TRBV2 and TRBJ1-5, reads EPEVTQTPSHQVTQMGQEVILRCVPISNHLYFYWYRQILGQKVEFLVSFYNNEISEKSEIFDDQFSVERPDGSNFTLKIRSTKLEDSAMYFCASRRQSNQPQHFGDGTRLSIL.

This clonotype was picked up many times. The chain has TRBV20-1 and TRBJ1-6; D uncertain. Trimming took 2 bases from V and 9 from J, leaving 11 bases between them. Germline V lookup: CDR1 DFQATT, CDR2 SNEGSKA (reference sequence). CDR3 size: 13 residues. The CDR3 reads CSARPGLGSPLHF. CDR3 bases: TGCAGTGCTAGACCCGGGCTTGGTTCACCCCTCCACTTT.

The chain couples TRBV29-1 to TRBJ1-4, with a possible D match to TRBD1 (5 bases). Germline V gene data show CDR1 as SQVTM and CDR2 as ANQGSEA. The CDR3 runs 13 residues. With 6 bases removed from V and 8 bases from J, the gap between germline ends came to 16 bases. In nucleotides, the CDR3 is TGCAGCGTCGAGGAAAGGGGAGGGGAAAAACTGTTTTTT. Protein product: CSVEERGGEKLFF.

The gene calls are TRBV29-1 and TRBJ1-1; TRBD1 is a possible D gene (6 bases). In germline, CDR1 is SQVTM, CDR2 ANQGSEA. Deletions cut 4 bases from V and 5 bases from J, with 20 bases between. The CDR3 covers 15 residues. The CDR3 DNA reads TGCAGCGTTGCTCTGGCAGGACAGAGAGAAACTGAAGCTTTCTTT. Residues: CSVALAGQRETEAFF. Using reference TRBV29-1 and TRBJ1-1 for the parts outside the CDR3, the full variable domain is SAVISQKPSRDICQRGTSLTIQCQVDSQVTMMFWYRQQPGQSLTLIATANQGSEATYESGFVIDKFPISRPNLTFSTLTVSNMSPEDSSIYLCSVALAGQRETEAFFGQGTRLTVV.

V usage is TRBV14 and J usage is TRBJ2-7, with D perhaps TRBD2 (5 bases). Per germline, CDR1 SGHDN and CDR2 FVKESK. The CDR3 contains 11 residues. Trimming removed 8 bases from V and 3 bases from J, with 8 bases in between. CDR3 in DNA: TGTGCCAGCGGACGGGACTACGAGCAGTACTTC. Translating it yields CASGRDYEQYF. Variable domain in full (rest from reference TRBV14 and TRBJ2-7): EAGVTQFPSHSVIEKGQTVTLRCDPISGHDNLYWYRRVMGKEIKFLLHFVKESKQDESGMPNNRFLAERTGGTYSTLKVQPAELEDSGVYFCASGRDYEQYFGPGTRLTVT.

On this clonotype: A clone one base away is much larger, so this may be a read error. The gene calls are TRBV18 and TRBJ2-7; a weak D match, TRBD1 (6 bases). Germline-derived CDR1 and CDR2 are KGHSH and LQKENI. This CDR3 has 14 amino acids. Trimming left V 3 bases short and J 3 bases short, with 12 bases between. The CDR3 protein is CASSPQGWFYEQYF. The CDR3 nucleotides read TGTGCCAGCTCACCCCAGGGGTGGTTCTACGAGCAGTACTTC.

This clonotype was found a few times. The V gene is TRBV7-9, the J gene TRBJ2-1, with D possibly matching TRBD2 (7 bases). This CDR3 is 15 amino acids long. V was cut by 4 bases and J by 5 bases, with 15 bases left in between. CDR1 and CDR2 from the germline V gene are SEHNR and FQNEAQ (reference sequence). This CDR3 is CASSWVRGANNEQFF. In nucleotides, the CDR3 is TGTGCCAGCAGCTGGGTACGGGGGGCCAACAATGAGCAGTTCTTC.

Of note for this clonotype: The junction and the germline gene differ at one end; a read error may be behind it. The V gene is TRBV2, the J gene TRBJ2-5; tentatively, D is TRBD2 (6 bases). There are 15 residues in the CDR3. Germline loops: CDR1 SNHLY, CDR2 FYNNEI. The CDR3 loop is CVSRTIGDSKETQYF. The CDR3 DNA reads as TGTGTCAGCAGAACCATCGGGGACTCTAAAGAGACCCAGTACTTC.